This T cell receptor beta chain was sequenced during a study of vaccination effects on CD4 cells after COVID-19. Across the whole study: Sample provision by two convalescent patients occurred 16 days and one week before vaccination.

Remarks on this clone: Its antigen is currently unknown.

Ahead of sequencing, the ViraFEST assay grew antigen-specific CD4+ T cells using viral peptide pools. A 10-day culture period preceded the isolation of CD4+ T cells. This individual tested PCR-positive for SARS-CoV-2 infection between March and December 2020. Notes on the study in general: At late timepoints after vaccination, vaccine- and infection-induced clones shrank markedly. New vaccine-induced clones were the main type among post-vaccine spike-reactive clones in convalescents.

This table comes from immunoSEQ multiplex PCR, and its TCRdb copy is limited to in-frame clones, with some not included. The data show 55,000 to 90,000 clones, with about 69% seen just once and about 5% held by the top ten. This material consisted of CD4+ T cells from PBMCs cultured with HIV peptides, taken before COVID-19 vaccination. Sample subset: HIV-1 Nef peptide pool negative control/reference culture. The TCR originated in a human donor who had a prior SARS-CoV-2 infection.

The DNA of the CDR3 is TGTGCCAGTAGTATGGACAGGGGGAATGAAAAACTGTTTTTT. Translating gives CASSMDRGNEKLFF. J is TRBJ1-4 and V is TRBV19, with 10 positions matching TRBD1. This CDR3 comprises 14 residues. The germline gives CDR1 LNHDA, CDR2 SQIVND (reference sequence). V shed 3 bases, J shed 5 bases, and the junction held 0 bases outside the gene matches.